The 5 T cell receptor beta chains reported below all come from one sample, sequenced in a study of chemoradiotherapy in HPV16-positive cancers. The method was immunoSEQ multiplex PCR; TCRdb's version includes in-frame clones alone and lacks a portion of them. The data contain about 27,000 clones, over 90% of them seen just once; the ten biggest clones take up 15% to 20%. The sample here was blood, taken from a patient who underwent chemoradiotherapy. The receptor source for this set is a human donor with HPV-associated anogenital cancer.

This clone was recorded only once. V and J are TRBV10-3 and TRBJ2-1, with TRBD1 matching 7 bases. Losses at the gene ends were 3 bases for V and 8 bases for J; bases not matched to a gene: 4. The germline V gene has CDR1 ENHRY and CDR2 SYGVKD. This CDR3 region has 13 residues. The CDR3 region has the DNA TGTGCCATCAGTGATAAAGGGGGCGATGAGCAGTTCTTC. Its protein is CAISDKGGDEQFF.

The chain carries TRBV9 and TRBJ1-1; D is undetermined. The V and J ends lost 0 bases and 0 bases respectively, with 18 bases between them. There are 18 residues in the CDR3. The V gene's germline CDR1 is SGDLS and CDR2 YYNGEE. DNA of the CDR3: TGTGCCAGCAGCGTAGGTCCCCGACCCTTCTCACTGAACACTGAAGCTTTCTTT. This codes for CASSVGPRPFSLNTEAFF.

In DNA form, the CDR3 reads TGCGCCAGCAGCTTAACAGGGGGTACGTCGGAGACCCAGTACTTC. It encodes CASSLTGGTSETQYF. This chain uses TRBV5-1 with TRBJ2-5; TRBD1 agrees at 8 bases. V shed 2 bases and J 5 bases; nucleotides not matched to a gene: 8. The germline gives CDR1 SGHRS, CDR2 YFSETQ. CDR3 length: 15 residues.

The chain links TRBV18 to TRBJ2-5; 10 nucleotides line up with TRBD2. The trim removed 4 bases at V and 3 bases at J, leaving 5 bases unmatched. The germline V gene encodes CDR1 KGHSH and CDR2 LQKENI. CDR3 length equals 15 residues. DNA for the CDR3: TGTGCCAGCTCACTCGTAACTAGCGGGAAAGAGACCCAGTACTTC. Protein sequence: CASSLVTSGKETQYF.

The V gene is TRBV27, the J gene TRBJ2-2; 8 bases fit TRBD1. The CDR3 is 14 amino acids. Trimming cost V 1 base and J 5 bases; bases outside gene matches: 0. The germline V gene encodes CDR1 MNHEY and CDR2 SMNVEV (reference sequence). The CDR3 DNA sequence: TGTGCCAGCAGTTTATACAGGGGGACCGGGGAGCTGTTTTTT. Translated, it gives CASSLYRGTGELFF.